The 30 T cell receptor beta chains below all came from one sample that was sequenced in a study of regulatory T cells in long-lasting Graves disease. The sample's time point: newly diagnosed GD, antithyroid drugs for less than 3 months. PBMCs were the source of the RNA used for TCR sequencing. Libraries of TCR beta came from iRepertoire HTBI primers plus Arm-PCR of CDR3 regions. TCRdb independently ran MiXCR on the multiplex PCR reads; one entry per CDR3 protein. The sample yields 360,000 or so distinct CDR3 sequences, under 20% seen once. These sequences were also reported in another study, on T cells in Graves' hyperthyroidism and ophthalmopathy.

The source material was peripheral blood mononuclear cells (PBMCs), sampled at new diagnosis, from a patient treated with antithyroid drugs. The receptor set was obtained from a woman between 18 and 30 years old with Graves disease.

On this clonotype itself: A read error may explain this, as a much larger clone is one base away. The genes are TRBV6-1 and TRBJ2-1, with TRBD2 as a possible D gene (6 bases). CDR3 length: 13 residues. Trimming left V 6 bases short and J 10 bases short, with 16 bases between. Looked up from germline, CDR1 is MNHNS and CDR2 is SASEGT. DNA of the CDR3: TGTGCCAGCAGCCGGGACTCTCTTGGAGAGCAGTTCTTC. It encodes CASSRDSLGEQFF.

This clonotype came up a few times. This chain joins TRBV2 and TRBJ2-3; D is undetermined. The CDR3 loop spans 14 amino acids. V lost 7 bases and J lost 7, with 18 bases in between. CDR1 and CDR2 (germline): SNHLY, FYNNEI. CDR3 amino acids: CASTPQLVRHTQYF. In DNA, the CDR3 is TGTGCCAGCACCCCCCAGCTAGTGCGACATACGCAGTATTTT.

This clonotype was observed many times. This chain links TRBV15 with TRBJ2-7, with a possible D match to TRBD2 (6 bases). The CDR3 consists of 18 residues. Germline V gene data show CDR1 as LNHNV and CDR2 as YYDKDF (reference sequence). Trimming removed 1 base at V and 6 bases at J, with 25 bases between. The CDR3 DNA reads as TGTGCCACCAGCAGAGTTGGGTCCCCGCGGGACCCCGGGGGCGAGCAGTACTTC. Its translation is CATSRVGSPRDPGGEQYF.

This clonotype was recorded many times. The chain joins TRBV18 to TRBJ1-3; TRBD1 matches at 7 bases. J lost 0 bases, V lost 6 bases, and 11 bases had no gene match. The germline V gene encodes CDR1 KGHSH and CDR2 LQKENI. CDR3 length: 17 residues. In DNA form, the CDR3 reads TGTGCCAGCTCGCAGGGGGGACGAGCTTTCTCTGGAAACACCATATATTTT. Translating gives CASSQGGRAFSGNTIYF.

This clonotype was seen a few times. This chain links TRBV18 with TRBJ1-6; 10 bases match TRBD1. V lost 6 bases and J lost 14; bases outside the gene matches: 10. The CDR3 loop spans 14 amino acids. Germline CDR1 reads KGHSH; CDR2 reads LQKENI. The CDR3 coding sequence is TGTGCCAGCTCCGGGGGACAGGGGACGTTGGCCCTCCACTTT. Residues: CASSGGQGTLALHF. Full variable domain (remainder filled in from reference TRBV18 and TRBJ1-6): NAGVMQNPRHLVRRRGQEARLRCSPMKGHSHVYWYRQLPEEGLKFMVYLQKENIIDESGMPKERFSAEFPKEGPSILRIQQVVRGDSAAYFCASSGGQGTLALHFGNGTRLTVT.

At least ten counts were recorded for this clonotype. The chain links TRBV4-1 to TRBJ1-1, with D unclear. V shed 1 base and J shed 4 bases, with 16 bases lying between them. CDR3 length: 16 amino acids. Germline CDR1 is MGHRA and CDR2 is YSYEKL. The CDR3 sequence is CASSQVSPEASTEAFF. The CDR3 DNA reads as TGCGCCAGCAGCCAAGTATCCCCTGAGGCGTCCACTGAAGCTTTCTTT.

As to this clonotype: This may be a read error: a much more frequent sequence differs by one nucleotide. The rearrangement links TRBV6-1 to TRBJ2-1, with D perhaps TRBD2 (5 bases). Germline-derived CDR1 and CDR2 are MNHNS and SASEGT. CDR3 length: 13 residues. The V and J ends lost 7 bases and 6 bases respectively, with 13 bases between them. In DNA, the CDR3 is TGTGCCAGCAAGCCAACTAGTTCCAATGAGCAGTTCTTC. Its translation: CASKPTSSNEQFF.

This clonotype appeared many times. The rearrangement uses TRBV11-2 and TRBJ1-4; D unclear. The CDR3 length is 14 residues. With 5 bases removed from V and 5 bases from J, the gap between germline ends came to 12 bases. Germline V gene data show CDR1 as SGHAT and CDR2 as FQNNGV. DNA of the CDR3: TGTGCCAGCAGCCCACGGGTTTCGAATGAAAAACTGTTTTTT. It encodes CASSPRVSNEKLFF.

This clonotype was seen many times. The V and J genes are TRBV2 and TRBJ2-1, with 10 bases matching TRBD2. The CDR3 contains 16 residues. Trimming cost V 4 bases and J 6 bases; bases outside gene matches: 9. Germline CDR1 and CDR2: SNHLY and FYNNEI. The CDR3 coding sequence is TGTGCCAGCAGTGCCCGTCTAGCGGGAGTTCCCAATGAGCAGTTCTTC. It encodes CASSARLAGVPNEQFF.

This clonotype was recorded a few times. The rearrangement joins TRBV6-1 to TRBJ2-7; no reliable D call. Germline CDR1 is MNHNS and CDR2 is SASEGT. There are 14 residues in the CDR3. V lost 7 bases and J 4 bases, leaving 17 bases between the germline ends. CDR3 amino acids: CASNPTVLGYEQYF. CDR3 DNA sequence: TGTGCCAGCAACCCTACAGTCCTTGGGTACGAGCAGTACTTC.

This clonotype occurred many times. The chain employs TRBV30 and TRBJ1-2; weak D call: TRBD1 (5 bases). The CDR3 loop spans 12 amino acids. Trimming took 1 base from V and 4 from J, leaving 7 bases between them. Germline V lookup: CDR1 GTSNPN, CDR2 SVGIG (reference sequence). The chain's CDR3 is CAWSGGSYGYTF. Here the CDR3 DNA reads TGTGCCTGGAGTGGGGGGAGCTATGGCTACACCTTC.

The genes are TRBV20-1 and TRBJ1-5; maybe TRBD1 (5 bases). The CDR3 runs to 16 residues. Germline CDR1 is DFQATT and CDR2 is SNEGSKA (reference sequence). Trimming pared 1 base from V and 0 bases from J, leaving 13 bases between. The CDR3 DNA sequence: TGCAGTGCTAGAGGGCTACAGGTGAATAGCAATCAGCCCCAGCATTTT. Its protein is CSARGLQVNSNQPQHF.

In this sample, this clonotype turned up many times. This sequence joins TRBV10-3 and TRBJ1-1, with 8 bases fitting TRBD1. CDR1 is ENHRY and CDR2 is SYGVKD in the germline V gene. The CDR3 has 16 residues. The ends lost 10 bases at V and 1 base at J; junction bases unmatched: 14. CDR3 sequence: CASRDRKKSPNTEAFF. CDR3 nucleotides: TGTGCCAGCAGGGACAGGAAGAAATCGCCGAACACTGAAGCTTTCTTT.

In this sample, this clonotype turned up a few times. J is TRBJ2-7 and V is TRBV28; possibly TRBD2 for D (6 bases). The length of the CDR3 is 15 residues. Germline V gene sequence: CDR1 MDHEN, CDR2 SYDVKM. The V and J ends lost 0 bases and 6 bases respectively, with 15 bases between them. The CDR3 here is CASSLWPLGSGEQYF. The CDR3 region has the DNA TGTGCCAGCAGTTTATGGCCCTTGGGTAGCGGCGAGCAGTACTTC.

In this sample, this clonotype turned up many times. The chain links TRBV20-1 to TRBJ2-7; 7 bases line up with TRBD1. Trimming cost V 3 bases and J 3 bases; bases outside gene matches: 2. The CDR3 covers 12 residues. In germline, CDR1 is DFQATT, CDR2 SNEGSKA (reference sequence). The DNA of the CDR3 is TGCAGTGCTAGGGGGGACAGCTACGAGCAGTACTTC. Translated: CSARGDSYEQYF.

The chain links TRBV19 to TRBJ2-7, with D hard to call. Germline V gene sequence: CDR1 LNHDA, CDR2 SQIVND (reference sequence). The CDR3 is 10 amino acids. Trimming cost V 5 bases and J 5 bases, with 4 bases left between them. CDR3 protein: CASSLDEQYF. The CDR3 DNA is TGTGCCAGTAGTCTGGACGAGCAGTACTTC.

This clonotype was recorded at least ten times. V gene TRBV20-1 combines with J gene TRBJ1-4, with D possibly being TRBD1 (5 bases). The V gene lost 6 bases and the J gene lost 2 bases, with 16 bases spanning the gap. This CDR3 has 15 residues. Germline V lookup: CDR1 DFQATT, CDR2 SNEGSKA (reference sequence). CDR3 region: CSAIGDRSTNEKLFF. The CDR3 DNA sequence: TGCAGTGCCATCGGGGACCGGTCGACTAATGAAAAACTGTTTTTT.

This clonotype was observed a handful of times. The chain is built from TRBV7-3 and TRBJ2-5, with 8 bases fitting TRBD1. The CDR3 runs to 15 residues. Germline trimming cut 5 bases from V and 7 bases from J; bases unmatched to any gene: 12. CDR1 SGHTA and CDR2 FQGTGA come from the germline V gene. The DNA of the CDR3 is TGTGCCAGCAGCGCCCTTCAGGGGGCCCATCTGACCCAGTACTTC. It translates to CASSALQGAHLTQYF.

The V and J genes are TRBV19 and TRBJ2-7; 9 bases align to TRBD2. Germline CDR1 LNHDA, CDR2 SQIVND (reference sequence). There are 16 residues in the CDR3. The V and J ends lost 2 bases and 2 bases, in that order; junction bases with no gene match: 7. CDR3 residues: CASSIPGQRGAYEQYF. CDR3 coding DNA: TGTGCCAGTAGTATACCGGGCCAGCGGGGGGCCTACGAGCAGTACTTC.

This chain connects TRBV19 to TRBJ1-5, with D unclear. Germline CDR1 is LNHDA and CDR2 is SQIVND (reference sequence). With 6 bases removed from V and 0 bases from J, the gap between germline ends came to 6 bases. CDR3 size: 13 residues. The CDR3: CASRNYSNQPQHF. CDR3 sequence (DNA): TGTGCCAGTAGAAACTATAGCAATCAGCCCCAGCATTTT.

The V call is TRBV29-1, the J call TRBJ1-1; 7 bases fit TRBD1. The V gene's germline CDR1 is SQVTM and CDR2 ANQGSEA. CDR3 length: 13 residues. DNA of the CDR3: TGCGGCGCGCAGGACAGGAAAAACACTGAAGCTTTCTTT. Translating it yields CGAQDRKNTEAFF. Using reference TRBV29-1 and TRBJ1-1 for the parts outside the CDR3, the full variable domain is SAVISQKPSRDICQRGTSLTIQCQVDSQVTMMFWYRQQPGQSLTLIATANQGSEATYESGFVIDKFPISRPNLTFSTLTVSNMSPEDSSIYLCGAQDRKNTEAFFGQGTRLTVV.

In nucleotides, the CDR3 is TGTGCCAGCTCAACAGGGGAAACCTCTTTTTGGGGGCAGTTCTTC. Translating it yields CASSTGETSFWGQFF. The V and J genes are TRBV28 and TRBJ2-1; TRBD1 matches at 7 bases. Germline V gives CDR1 MDHEN, CDR2 SYDVKM. CDR3 length: 15 residues. Trimming took 8 bases from V and 12 from J; bases not matched to a gene: 19. Based on the CDR3 plus reference TRBV28 and TRBJ2-1, the full variable domain is DVKVTQSSRYLVKRTGEKVFLECVQDMDHENMFWYRQDPGLGLRLIYFSYDVKMKEKGDIPEGYSVSREKKERFSLILESASTNQTSMYLCASSTGETSFWGQFFGPGTRLTVL.

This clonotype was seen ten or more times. The CDR3 protein is CASSPHQGLSPEVEFF. The CDR3 DNA is TGTGCCAGCAGCCCTCATCAGGGACTATCCCCTGAGGTAGAGTTCTTC. The chain uses TRBV11-2 and TRBJ2-1; 7 bases are shared with TRBD2. Germline V gene sequence: CDR1 SGHAT, CDR2 FQNNGV. The V gene end was trimmed by 5 bases and the J gene end by 14 bases; junction bases not matched to a gene: 21. This CDR3 has 16 amino acids.

CDR3 amino acids: CATSDPRTGNYGYTF. The CDR3 coding sequence is TGTGCCACCAGTGACCCTCGGACAGGGAACTATGGCTACACCTTC. The rearrangement links TRBV24-1 to TRBJ1-2, with TRBD1 identical over 8 bases. The CDR3 covers 15 residues. Germline V lookup: CDR1 KGHDR, CDR2 SFDVKD. The trim removed 4 bases at V and 2 bases at J, leaving 5 bases unmatched.

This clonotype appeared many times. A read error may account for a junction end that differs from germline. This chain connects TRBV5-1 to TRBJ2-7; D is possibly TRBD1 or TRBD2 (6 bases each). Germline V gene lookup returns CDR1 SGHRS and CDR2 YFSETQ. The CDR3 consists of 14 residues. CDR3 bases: TGTGCCAGCAGCTTGGGGGCGGGGACCTACGAGCAGTACTTC. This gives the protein CASSLGAGTYEQYF.

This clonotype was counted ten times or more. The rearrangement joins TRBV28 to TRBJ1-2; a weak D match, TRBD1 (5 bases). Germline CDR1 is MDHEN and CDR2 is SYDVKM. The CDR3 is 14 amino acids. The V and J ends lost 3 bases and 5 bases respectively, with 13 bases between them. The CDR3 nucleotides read TGTGCCAGCAGTTTCCCCGGGGCCGAGTATGGCTACACCTTC. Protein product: CASSFPGAEYGYTF.

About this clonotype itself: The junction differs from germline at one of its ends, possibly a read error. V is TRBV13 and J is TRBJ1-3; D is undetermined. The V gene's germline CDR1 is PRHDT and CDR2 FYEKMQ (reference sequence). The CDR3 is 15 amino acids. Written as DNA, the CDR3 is TGTGCCAGCGGCTTAGGACGAACCTCTGGAAACACCATATATTTT. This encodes CASGLGRTSGNTIYF.

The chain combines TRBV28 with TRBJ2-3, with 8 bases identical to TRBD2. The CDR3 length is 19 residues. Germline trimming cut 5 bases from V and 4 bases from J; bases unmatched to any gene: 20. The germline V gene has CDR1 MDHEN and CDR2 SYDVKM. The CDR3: CASSTSVAGGRWVPDTQYF. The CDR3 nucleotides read TGTGCCAGCAGTACCAGCGTGGCGGGGGGCCGTTGGGTTCCAGATACGCAGTATTTT.

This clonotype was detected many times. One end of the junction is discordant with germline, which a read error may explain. The CDR3: CASSLDRGRDEQYF. CDR3 in DNA: TGTGCCAGCAGCCTTGACAGGGGTCGGGACGAGCAGTACTTC. The rearrangement links TRBV5-1 to TRBJ2-7; TRBD1 agrees at 8 bases. Germline V gene lookup returns CDR1 SGHRS and CDR2 YFSETQ. This CDR3 is built from 14 residues.

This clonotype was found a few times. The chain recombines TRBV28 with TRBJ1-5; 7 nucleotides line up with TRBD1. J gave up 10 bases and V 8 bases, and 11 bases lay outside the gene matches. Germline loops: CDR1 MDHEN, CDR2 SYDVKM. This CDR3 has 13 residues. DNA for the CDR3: TGTGCCAGCGGATCGACAGGGCCCCCCCCCCAGCATTTT. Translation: CASGSTGPPPQHF.